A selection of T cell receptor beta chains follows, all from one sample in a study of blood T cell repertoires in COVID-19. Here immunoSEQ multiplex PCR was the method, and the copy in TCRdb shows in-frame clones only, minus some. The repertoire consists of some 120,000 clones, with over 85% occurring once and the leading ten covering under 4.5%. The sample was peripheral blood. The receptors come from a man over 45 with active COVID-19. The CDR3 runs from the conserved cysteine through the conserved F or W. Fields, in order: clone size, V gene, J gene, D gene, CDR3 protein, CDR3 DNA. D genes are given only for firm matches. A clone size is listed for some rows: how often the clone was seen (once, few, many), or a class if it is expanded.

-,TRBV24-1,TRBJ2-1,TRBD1,CATSDLRQGAHEQFF,TGTGCCACCAGTGATTTGAGGCAGGGGGCCCATGAGCAGTTCTTC
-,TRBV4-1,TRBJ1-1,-,CASSQATLMNTEAFF,TGCGCCAGCAGCCAAGCCACATTAATGAACACTGAAGCTTTCTTT
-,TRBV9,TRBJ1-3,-,CASSPQRVGGNTIYF,TGTGCCAGCAGCCCCCAGAGGGTAGGCGGAAACACCATATATTTT
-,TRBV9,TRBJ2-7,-,CASSVAGTGRDYEQYF,TGTGCCAGCAGCGTAGCTGGGACCGGGCGGGACTACGAGCAGTACTTC
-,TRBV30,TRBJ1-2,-,CAWTTGLDGYTF,TGTGCCTGGACTACAGGGCTGGATGGCTACACCTTC
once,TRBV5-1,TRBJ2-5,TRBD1,CASSLRDSQETQYF,TGCGCCAGCAGCCTCCGGGACAGTCAAGAGACCCAGTACTTC
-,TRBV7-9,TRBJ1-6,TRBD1,CASSFGQGNSPLHF,TGTGCCAGCAGCTTTGGACAGGGTAATTCACCCCTCCACTTT
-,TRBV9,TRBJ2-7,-,CASSSWDTEGEQYF,TGTGCCAGCAGCTCTTGGGACACCGAGGGCGAGCAGTACTTC
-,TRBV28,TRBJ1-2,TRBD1,CASSGQVHGYTF,TGTGCCAGCAGCGGACAGGTCCATGGCTACACCTTC
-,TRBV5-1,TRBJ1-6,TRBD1,CASSLEQGANSPLHF,TGCGCCAGCAGCTTGGAACAGGGGGCGAATTCACCCCTCCACTTT
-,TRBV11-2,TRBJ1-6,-,CASSLNQGNSPLHF,TGTGCCAGCAGCTTAAACCAGGGAAATTCACCCCTCCACTTT
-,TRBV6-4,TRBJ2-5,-,CASSDRETQYF,TGTGCCAGCAGTGATCGAGAGACCCAGTACTTC
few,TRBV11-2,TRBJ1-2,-,CASSSTGPYGYTF,TGTGCCAGCAGCTCGACAGGTCCCTATGGCTACACCTTC
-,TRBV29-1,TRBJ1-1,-,CSVGGRREYTEAFF,TGCAGCGTCGGAGGCAGGCGTGAGTACACTGAAGCTTTCTTT
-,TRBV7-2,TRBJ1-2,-,CASSFASRLGNYGYTF,TGTGCCAGCAGCTTTGCTAGCCGATTGGGGAACTATGGCTACACCTTC
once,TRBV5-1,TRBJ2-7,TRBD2,CASSPELRSGGAGEQYF,TGCGCCAGCAGCCCCGAGCTCAGGAGCGGGGGGGCGGGTGAGCAGTACTTC
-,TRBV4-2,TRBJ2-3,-,CASSQIGDSIFTDTQYF,TGTGCCAGCAGCCAAATAGGTGACTCTATCTTCACAGATACGCAGTATTTT
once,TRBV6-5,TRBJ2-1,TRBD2,CASSRLAGGPEQFF,TGTGCCAGCAGCCGACTAGCGGGAGGACCCGAGCAGTTCTTC
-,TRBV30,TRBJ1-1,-,CAWSRSGGTEAFF,TGTGCCTGGAGTCGCAGCGGGGGGACTGAAGCTTTCTTT
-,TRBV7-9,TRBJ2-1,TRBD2,CASSLAIAGDEQFF,TGTGCCAGCAGCTTAGCAATTGCGGGGGACGAGCAGTTCTTC
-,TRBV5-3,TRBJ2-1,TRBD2,CARSLRTSGGYNEQFF,TGTGCCAGAAGCCTTAGGACTAGCGGGGGGTACAATGAGCAGTTCTTC
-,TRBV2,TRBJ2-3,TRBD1,CASSEARTGFGGTQYF,TGTGCCAGCAGTGAAGCCAGGACAGGTTTTGGGGGTACGCAGTATTTT
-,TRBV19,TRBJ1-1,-,CASSHFGTAAGGNTEAFF,TGTGCCAGTAGCCATTTCGGGACGGCGGCCGGGGGGAACACTGAAGCTTTCTTT
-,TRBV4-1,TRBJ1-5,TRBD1,CASSQEGQGRKNQPQHF,TGCGCCAGCAGCCAAGAGGGACAGGGTAGGAAAAATCAGCCCCAGCATTTT
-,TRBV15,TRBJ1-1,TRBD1,CATSRDRDSEAFF,TGTGCCACCAGCAGAGATCGGGACAGCGAGGCTTTCTTT
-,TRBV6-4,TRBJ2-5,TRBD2,CASSPTSGGAGETQYF,TGTGCCAGCAGTCCGACTAGCGGGGGGGCAGGAGAGACCCAGTACTTC
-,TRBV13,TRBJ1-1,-,CASSSRLGAEDTEAFF,TGTGCCAGCAGCTCCCGCTTGGGGGCGGAGGACACTGAAGCTTTCTTT
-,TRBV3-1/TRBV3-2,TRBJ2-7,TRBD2,CASSPMAGGAAYEQYF,TGTGCCAGCAGCCCAATGGCGGGGGGGGCAGCCTACGAGCAGTACTTC
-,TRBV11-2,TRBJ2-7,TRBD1,CASSRDRAYEQYF,TGTGCCAGCAGCCGGGACAGAGCCTACGAGCAGTACTTC